The TCR delta chain under discussion was sequenced for a study of gamma-delta T cells after stem cell transplantation. TCRdb called clones anew from the RT-PCR reads with CATT. Of approximately 1,300 delta-chain clones listed, roughly 2.1% are singletons. This clone was counted a few times. This likely came from a read error, as a far larger clone is one base away. The identical CDR3 is also encoded by other nucleotide sequences in the sample. J lost 5 bases, V lost 0 bases, and 18 bases had no gene match. The CDR3 has 20 amino acids. CDR1 is TSWWSYY and CDR2 is QGS in the germline V gene. V is TRDV1 and J is TRDJ1, with 10 bases identical to TRDD3. The clonotype comes from a human donor. It is not recorded whose cells these are; they may come from a transplant donor. Sequenced material: gamma-delta T cells. The CDR3 is CALGELLPSYWGIMSDKLIF. In DNA form, the CDR3 reads TGTGCTCTTGGGGAACTCCTTCCGTCATACTGGGGGATCATGTCGGATAAACTCATCTTT.